This TCR beta chain was retrieved from a study of OX40 agonist ivuxolimab in advanced cancers. Whole-study context: Patients were dosed with the agonistic anti-OX40 (CD134) antibody ivuxolimab. At approximately 83% male, the cohort had a mean age of about 60 years, ranging from about 20 to 79.

The method was immunoSEQ multiplex PCR; TCRdb's version includes in-frame clones alone and lacks a portion of them. Altogether 40,000 to 45,000 clones are present, roughly 86% being singletons, with the ten largest covering under 0.5%. J gave up 3 bases and V 0 bases, and 5 bases lay outside the gene matches. Germline CDR1 is SGHAT and CDR2 is FQDESV (reference sequence). The CDR3 is made up of 15 amino acids. The sequence was obtained from an adult with an advanced solid tumor such as melanoma, head and neck, liver or kidney cancer. The chain couples TRBV11-1 to TRBJ2-7; TRBD1 aligns across 7 bases. Material: CD4+ or CD8+ T cells sorted from blood, obtained in a trial of the OX40 agonist ivuxolimab. The CDR3 is CASSLAGQILYEQYF. For the CDR3, the DNA is TGTGCCAGCAGCTTAGCGGGACAGATACTCTACGAGCAGTACTTC.